This is a list of T cell receptor beta chains from one sample in a study of beta chain features in type 1 diabetes. Assay used: immunoSEQ multiplex PCR; TCRdb lists only in-frame clones, some missing. The profile shows hundreds of thousands of clones, 10% to 15% of them singletons. Sequenced: naive CD4+ T cells from blood. Every receptor here comes from a man aged 18 to 35 with type 1 diabetes. CDR3s include the opening cysteine and the closing phenylalanine or tryptophan. The order of the fields is D gene, V gene, J gene, clone size, CDR3 protein, CDR3 DNA. A D gene is named only where the DNA matches it firmly. Clone size is not always given. Where it is, it says once, few, many or a class for expanded clones.

d_call: .; v_call: TRBV5-1; j_call: TRBJ2-7; clone_size: .; cdr3_aa: CASSVGSTYSYEQYF; cdr3_nt: TGCGCCAGCAGCGTGGGCAGCACCTACTCCTACGAGCAGTACTTC
d_call: .; v_call: TRBV9; j_call: TRBJ1-4; clone_size: .; cdr3_aa: CASSVGVLGGEKLFF; cdr3_nt: TGTGCCAGCAGCGTAGGGGTTCTAGGGGGTGAAAAACTGTTTTTT
d_call: .; v_call: TRBV19; j_call: TRBJ1-6; clone_size: few; cdr3_aa: CASSIELGFPNSPLHF; cdr3_nt: TGTGCCAGTAGTATTGAGCTGGGCTTCCCCAATTCACCCCTCCACTTT
d_call: TRBD1; v_call: TRBV7-9; j_call: TRBJ1-1; clone_size: .; cdr3_aa: CASSSPGQGTTEAFF; cdr3_nt: TGTGCCAGCAGCTCCCCGGGACAGGGGACTACCGAAGCTTTCTTT
d_call: .; v_call: TRBV10-3; j_call: TRBJ1-4; clone_size: few; cdr3_aa: CAISEKGSSNEKLFF; cdr3_nt: TGTGCCATCAGTGAGAAGGGGTCTTCTAATGAAAAACTGTTTTTT
d_call: .; v_call: TRBV2; j_call: TRBJ1-4; clone_size: few; cdr3_aa: CASSPHEKLFF; cdr3_nt: TGTGCCAGCAGTCCCCATGAAAAACTGTTTTTT
d_call: .; v_call: TRBV5-4; j_call: TRBJ1-1; clone_size: .; cdr3_aa: CASSLLNHTEAFF; cdr3_nt: TGTGCCAGCAGCTTGCTCAACCATACTGAAGCTTTCTTT
d_call: .; v_call: TRBV4-1; j_call: TRBJ1-6; clone_size: few; cdr3_aa: CASSQEEQNSPLHF; cdr3_nt: TGCGCCAGCAGCCAAGAGGAACAGAATTCACCCCTCCACTTT
d_call: .; v_call: TRBV5-4; j_call: TRBJ2-7; clone_size: .; cdr3_aa: CASSLDAGSGEQYF; cdr3_nt: TGTGCCAGCAGCTTGGATGCGGGAAGTGGCGAGCAGTACTTC
d_call: .; v_call: TRBV9; j_call: TRBJ1-2; clone_size: .; cdr3_aa: CASSVVPDSNYGYTF; cdr3_nt: TGTGCCAGCAGCGTAGTCCCAGATAGTAACTATGGCTACACCTTC
d_call: .; v_call: TRBV25-1; j_call: TRBJ2-7; clone_size: few; cdr3_aa: CASGTPRPAGTYEQYF; cdr3_nt: TGTGCCAGTGGGACACCTCGCCCGGCGGGGACCTACGAGCAGTACTTC
d_call: .; v_call: TRBV28; j_call: TRBJ2-6; clone_size: .; cdr3_aa: CASSSGASGANVLTF; cdr3_nt: TGTGCCAGCAGTTCAGGGGCCTCTGGGGCCAACGTCCTGACTTTC
d_call: TRBD1; v_call: TRBV13; j_call: TRBJ1-5; clone_size: .; cdr3_aa: CASSLGTAINQPQHF; cdr3_nt: TGTGCCAGCAGTCTTGGGACAGCAATCAATCAGCCCCAGCATTTT
d_call: TRBD1; v_call: TRBV28; j_call: TRBJ2-4; clone_size: .; cdr3_aa: CASSSVGQGKNIQYF; cdr3_nt: TGTGCCAGCAGTTCGGTGGGACAGGGTAAAAACATTCAGTACTTC
d_call: .; v_call: TRBV30; j_call: TRBJ2-2; clone_size: few; cdr3_aa: CAWSTKVGQSNTGELFF; cdr3_nt: TGTGCCTGGAGTACTAAAGTGGGACAATCGAACACCGGGGAGCTGTTTTTT
d_call: TRBD2; v_call: TRBV30; j_call: TRBJ2-5; clone_size: few; cdr3_aa: CAWSGRLAGKETQYF; cdr3_nt: TGTGCCTGGAGCGGACGACTAGCGGGGAAAGAGACCCAGTACTTC
d_call: .; v_call: TRBV27; j_call: TRBJ1-1; clone_size: few; cdr3_aa: CASRSAGTEAFF; cdr3_nt: TGTGCCAGTCGAAGTGCGGGCACTGAAGCTTTCTTT
d_call: .; v_call: TRBV5-1; j_call: TRBJ2-3; clone_size: .; cdr3_aa: CASSWRTDTQYF; cdr3_nt: TGCGCCAGCAGCTGGCGCACAGATACGCAGTATTTT
d_call: TRBD1; v_call: TRBV18; j_call: TRBJ2-7; clone_size: .; cdr3_aa: CASSYPGTGSYEQYF; cdr3_nt: TGTGCCAGCTCATATCCTGGGACAGGGAGCTACGAGCAGTACTTC
d_call: .; v_call: TRBV2; j_call: TRBJ1-1; clone_size: .; cdr3_aa: CASSTRAHTNTEAFF; cdr3_nt: TGTGCCAGCAGTACCCGTGCACATACGAACACTGAAGCTTTCTTT
d_call: .; v_call: TRBV6-6; j_call: TRBJ2-7; clone_size: few; cdr3_aa: CASRVNSYEQYF; cdr3_nt: TGTGCCAGCAGAGTTAATTCGTACGAGCAGTACTTC
d_call: .; v_call: TRBV5-1; j_call: TRBJ1-1; clone_size: .; cdr3_aa: CASSWEVDTEAFF; cdr3_nt: TGCGCCAGCAGCTGGGAGGTCGACACTGAAGCTTTCTTT
d_call: TRBD2; v_call: TRBV5-4; j_call: TRBJ2-5; clone_size: few; cdr3_aa: CASSLLTGGSKETQYF; cdr3_nt: TGTGCCAGCAGCTTGCTTACGGGGGGTTCTAAAGAGACCCAGTACTTC
d_call: .; v_call: TRBV7-9; j_call: TRBJ2-5; clone_size: .; cdr3_aa: CASSLSFGREETQYF; cdr3_nt: TGTGCCAGCAGCCTATCCTTTGGAAGGGAAGAGACCCAGTACTTC
d_call: .; v_call: TRBV7-6; j_call: TRBJ1-1; clone_size: .; cdr3_aa: CASSLGPMNTEAFF; cdr3_nt: TGTGCCAGCAGCTTAGGACCAATGAACACTGAAGCTTTCTTT
d_call: TRBD2; v_call: TRBV30; j_call: TRBJ2-5; clone_size: .; cdr3_aa: CAWSLAGGETQYF; cdr3_nt: TGTGCCTGGAGTTTAGCGGGGGGGGAGACCCAGTACTTC
d_call: TRBD1; v_call: TRBV5-1; j_call: TRBJ2-3; clone_size: few; cdr3_aa: CASSPIDRGRTDTQYF; cdr3_nt: TGCGCCAGCAGCCCTATTGACAGGGGGCGAACAGATACGCAGTATTTT
d_call: .; v_call: TRBV29-1; j_call: TRBJ2-1; clone_size: .; cdr3_aa: CSVDRTSYNEQFF; cdr3_nt: TGCAGCGTTGATAGGACATCCTACAATGAGCAGTTCTTC
d_call: .; v_call: TRBV27; j_call: TRBJ1-1; clone_size: .; cdr3_aa: CASSLSGGSLGTEAFF; cdr3_nt: TGTGCCAGCAGTTTATCGGGGGGCTCGTTGGGCACTGAAGCTTTCTTT
d_call: .; v_call: TRBV9; j_call: TRBJ2-6; clone_size: few; cdr3_aa: CASRTSGANVLTF; cdr3_nt: TGTGCCAGTCGGACATCCGGGGCCAACGTCCTGACTTTC
d_call: .; v_call: TRBV20-1; j_call: TRBJ2-5; clone_size: few; cdr3_aa: CSAPGETQYF; cdr3_nt: TGCAGTGCTCCCGGAGAGACCCAGTACTTC
d_call: .; v_call: TRBV4-1; j_call: TRBJ2-7; clone_size: few; cdr3_aa: CASSPAWQGKQYF; cdr3_nt: TGCGCCAGCAGCCCCGCCTGGCAGGGAAAGCAGTACTTC
d_call: TRBD1; v_call: TRBV18; j_call: TRBJ2-7; clone_size: .; cdr3_aa: CASSPLDRDGEQYF; cdr3_nt: TGTGCCAGCTCACCACTTGACAGGGATGGCGAGCAGTACTTC
d_call: .; v_call: TRBV5-1; j_call: TRBJ2-1; clone_size: few; cdr3_aa: CASSLAVGRVRSYNEQFF; cdr3_nt: TGCGCCAGCAGCTTGGCCGTTGGCAGGGTGAGGTCCTACAATGAGCAGTTCTTC
d_call: .; v_call: TRBV6-1; j_call: TRBJ1-6; clone_size: few; cdr3_aa: CASSAGVGSPLHF; cdr3_nt: TGTGCCAGCAGTGCAGGGGTCGGATCACCCCTCCACTTT
d_call: .; v_call: TRBV28; j_call: TRBJ2-7; clone_size: .; cdr3_aa: CASARGPYEQYF; cdr3_nt: TGTGCCAGCGCTAGGGGACCCTACGAGCAGTACTTC
d_call: .; v_call: TRBV6-4; j_call: TRBJ2-1; clone_size: .; cdr3_aa: CASSESRRRVF; cdr3_nt: TGTGCCAGCAGTGAGTCACGGAGGAGGGTCTTC
d_call: .; v_call: TRBV28; j_call: TRBJ2-7; clone_size: .; cdr3_aa: CASSLTQGPEQYF; cdr3_nt: TGTGCCAGCAGTCTGACACAGGGACCCGAGCAGTACTTC
d_call: .; v_call: TRBV10-3; j_call: TRBJ2-2; clone_size: few; cdr3_aa: CAISEGGAVAGELFF; cdr3_nt: TGTGCCATCAGTGAAGGAGGGGCGGTGGCCGGGGAGCTGTTTTTT
d_call: .; v_call: TRBV28; j_call: TRBJ2-2; clone_size: .; cdr3_aa: CASSFERATVAGELFF; cdr3_nt: TGTGCCAGCAGTTTTGAGAGGGCCACAGTCGCCGGGGAGCTGTTTTTT
d_call: .; v_call: TRBV29-1; j_call: TRBJ2-5; clone_size: .; cdr3_aa: CSVGGTVGRETQYF; cdr3_nt: TGCAGCGTAGGCGGGACAGTAGGTAGAGAGACCCAGTACTTC
d_call: .; v_call: TRBV18; j_call: TRBJ1-5; clone_size: .; cdr3_aa: CASSPLEFNQPQHF; cdr3_nt: TGTGCCAGCTCACCACTAGAGTTCAATCAGCCCCAGCATTTT
d_call: .; v_call: TRBV7-9; j_call: TRBJ1-2; clone_size: few; cdr3_aa: CASSPHMKHGYTF; cdr3_nt: TGTGCCAGCAGCCCCCACATGAAGCATGGCTACACCTTC
d_call: .; v_call: TRBV25-1; j_call: TRBJ1-2; clone_size: .; cdr3_aa: CASTARTSSDGYTF; cdr3_nt: TGTGCCAGCACCGCTCGGACATCATCCGATGGCTACACCTTC
d_call: TRBD1; v_call: TRBV4-2; j_call: TRBJ1-2; clone_size: .; cdr3_aa: CASSQNPPGQVPRDGYTF; cdr3_nt: TGTGCCAGCAGCCAGAACCCGCCGGGACAGGTCCCTCGGGATGGCTACACCTTC
d_call: .; v_call: TRBV6-6; j_call: TRBJ2-1; clone_size: few; cdr3_aa: CASRDGTTIEQFF; cdr3_nt: TGTGCCAGCAGGGACGGGACAACCATTGAGCAGTTCTTC
d_call: TRBD1; v_call: TRBV7-3; j_call: TRBJ2-6; clone_size: .; cdr3_aa: CASSAGGDGANVLTF; cdr3_nt: TGTGCCAGCAGCGCAGGGGGTGACGGGGCCAACGTCCTGACTTTC
d_call: .; v_call: TRBV7-9; j_call: TRBJ1-1; clone_size: few; cdr3_aa: CASSLEGNTEAFF; cdr3_nt: TGTGCCAGCAGCTTAGAGGGGAACACTGAAGCTTTCTTT
d_call: .; v_call: TRBV18; j_call: TRBJ1-1; clone_size: .; cdr3_aa: CASSGGSTEAFF; cdr3_nt: TGTGCCAGCTCAGGAGGGAGTACTGAAGCTTTCTTT
d_call: .; v_call: TRBV10-2; j_call: TRBJ1-2; clone_size: .; cdr3_aa: CASSESMAGDGYTF; cdr3_nt: TGCGCCAGCAGTGAGTCGATGGCAGGGGACGGCTACACCTTC
d_call: .; v_call: TRBV7-3; j_call: TRBJ1-2; clone_size: .; cdr3_aa: CASSLMEGREHGYTF; cdr3_nt: TGTGCCAGCAGCTTAATGGAGGGCAGGGAACATGGCTACACCTTC
d_call: .; v_call: TRBV7-3; j_call: TRBJ2-3; clone_size: .; cdr3_aa: CASSLAGFTDTQYF; cdr3_nt: TGTGCCAGCAGCTTAGCAGGGTTCACAGATACGCAGTATTTT
d_call: TRBD1; v_call: TRBV7-2; j_call: TRBJ1-3; clone_size: .; cdr3_aa: CASSLVTGDSGNTIYF; cdr3_nt: TGTGCCAGCAGCTTAGTGACAGGGGACTCTGGAAACACCATATATTTT
d_call: .; v_call: TRBV10-3; j_call: TRBJ1-5; clone_size: few; cdr3_aa: CAISEWQDSNQPQHF; cdr3_nt: TGTGCCATCAGTGAGTGGCAGGATAGCAATCAGCCCCAGCATTTT
d_call: .; v_call: TRBV4-1; j_call: TRBJ1-2; clone_size: .; cdr3_aa: CASSQAPQVGYTF; cdr3_nt: TGCGCCAGCAGCCAAGCCCCCCAGGTTGGCTACACCTTC
d_call: .; v_call: TRBV6-5; j_call: TRBJ1-2; clone_size: few; cdr3_aa: CASFRDGYTF; cdr3_nt: TGTGCCAGCTTCAGGGATGGCTACACCTTC
d_call: .; v_call: TRBV19; j_call: TRBJ2-7; clone_size: .; cdr3_aa: CASRRIQDTSYEQYF; cdr3_nt: TGTGCCAGTAGGCGCATTCAGGACACCTCCTACGAGCAGTACTTC
d_call: TRBD1; v_call: TRBV9; j_call: TRBJ1-2; clone_size: .; cdr3_aa: CASSPQWTGNYGYTF; cdr3_nt: TGTGCCAGCAGCCCCCAATGGACAGGGAACTATGGCTACACCTTC
d_call: .; v_call: TRBV7-6; j_call: TRBJ2-6; clone_size: .; cdr3_aa: CASGGSRESGANVLTF; cdr3_nt: TGTGCCAGCGGGGGCTCGAGGGAATCTGGGGCCAACGTCCTGACTTTC
d_call: .; v_call: TRBV30; j_call: TRBJ2-7; clone_size: .; cdr3_aa: CAWKRRGAYEQYF; cdr3_nt: TGTGCCTGGAAACGGCGAGGAGCCTACGAGCAGTACTTC